This T cell receptor beta chain was recorded in a study of regulatory T cells in long-lasting Graves disease. Study at large: Antithyroid drugs had been taken by newly diagnosed Graves' patients for under 3 months.

This clonotype was seen at least ten times. CDR3 size: 15 residues. Germline CDR1 reads SGHDN; CDR2 reads FVKESK. V was pared by 0 bases and J by 6 bases, with 15 bases between. Time point meaning: newly diagnosed GD, antithyroid drugs for less than 3 months. PBMC RNA was the source of the TCR library. CDR3 regions were amplified by Arm-PCR using iRepertoire HTBI primers to build TCR beta libraries. TCRdb recomputed calls from the multiplex PCR reads with MiXCR, one row per CDR3 protein. The table lists around 450,000 distinct CDR3 sequences, over 14% of them singletons. Another study also made use of these data, one on T cells in Graves' hyperthyroidism and ophthalmopathy.

Source: peripheral blood mononuclear cells (PBMCs), taken at new diagnosis, from a patient treated with antithyroid drugs. This sequence joins TRBV14 and TRBJ2-7, with D possibly being TRBD1 (5 bases). The TCR sequence derives from a middle-aged woman with Graves disease. CDR3 amino acids: CASSQDPARVSEQYF. In nucleotides, the CDR3 is TGTGCCAGCAGCCAAGATCCGGCCAGGGTGAGCGAGCAGTACTTC.